The 32 T cell receptor beta chains in this list originate from one sample, sequenced in a study of T cells in Graves' hyperthyroidism and ophthalmopathy. The CDR3 regions of TCR beta were amplified from RNA transcripts. HTBI primers drove first-round RT-PCR of the TCR CDR3. TCRdb recomputed calls from the multiplex PCR reads with MiXCR, one row per CDR3 protein. The data contain a few hundred thousand distinct CDR3 sequences, 15% to 19% of them singletons. Specimen: blood. The receptors here all came from a woman between 18 and 30 years old with Graves' hyperthyroidism.

This clonotype appeared many times. This chain joins TRBV7-9 and TRBJ2-1; D could derive from TRBD1 or TRBD2 (5 bases each). Germline V gene data show CDR1 as SEHNR and CDR2 as FQNEAQ (reference sequence). The length of the CDR3 is 15 residues. Trimming stripped 4 bases from V and 2 bases from J, with 12 bases between. DNA of the CDR3: TGTGCCAGCAGCTCCGGTCGGGGACCCTACAATGAGCAGTTCTTC. Translating it yields CASSSGRGPYNEQFF.

This clonotype was observed at least ten times. This chain joins TRBV6-5 and TRBJ1-2, with 8 nucleotides matching TRBD1. The V and J ends lost 0 bases and 3 bases, in that order; junction bases with no gene match: 0. This CDR3 spans 14 amino acids. Germline CDR1 MNHEY, CDR2 SVGAGI. CDR3 residues: CASSYSGQDYGYTF. Here the CDR3 DNA reads TGTGCCAGCAGTTACTCGGGACAGGACTATGGCTACACCTTC.

At least ten counts were recorded for this clonotype. CDR3 sequence (DNA): TGTGCCAGCAGTTACTCAGTACTAGCGGGCCCGGGCCTTAACACAGATACGCAGTATTTT. It yields the protein CASSYSVLAGPGLNTDTQYF. The chain uses TRBV6-2 or TRBV6-3 and TRBJ2-3, with TRBD2 matching over 9 bases. The trim removed 0 bases at V and 2 bases at J, leaving 15 bases unmatched. Germline loops: CDR1 MNHEY, CDR2 SVGEGT. The CDR3 has 20 amino acids.

In its sample, this clonotype was seen many times. Here the CDR3 DNA reads TGTGCCAGCAGCGGTACTAGCGCTGGCCACGAGCAGTACTTC. As protein: CASSGTSAGHEQYF. The chain couples TRBV9 to TRBJ2-7; 7 nucleotides align to TRBD2. Per the germline V gene, CDR1 is SGDLS and CDR2 is YYNGEE. This CDR3 is built from 14 residues. V trimming: 3 bases; J trimming: 5 bases; junction bases outside the gene matches: 8. The full variable domain, its missing parts supplied by reference TRBV9 and TRBJ2-7, is DSGVTQTPKHLITATGQRVTLRCSPRSGDLSVYWYQQSLDQGLQFLIQYYNGEERAKGNILERFSAQQFPDLHSELNLSSLELGDSALYFCASSGTSAGHEQYFGPGTRLTVT.

This clonotype has a count of ten or more. This chain links TRBV2 with TRBJ1-5; D is unclear. The CDR3 has 14 residues. CDR1 is SNHLY, CDR2 FYNNEI, per germline. The V end was cut by 4 bases, the J end by 0 bases, with 7 bases between. The CDR3 is CASSVRFSNQPQHF. The CDR3, as DNA: TGTGCCAGCAGTGTTCGGTTTAGCAATCAGCCCCAGCATTTT. Complete variable domain (other parts from reference TRBV2 and TRBJ1-5): EPEVTQTPSHQVTQMGQEVILRCVPISNHLYFYWYRQILGQKVEFLVSFYNNEISEKSEIFDDQFSVERPDGSNFTLKIRSTKLEDSAMYFCASSVRFSNQPQHFGDGTRLSIL.

This clonotype was observed many times. The chain couples TRBV28 to TRBJ2-3; 9 bases are shared with TRBD2. Per the germline V gene, CDR1 is MDHEN and CDR2 is SYDVKM. The CDR3 runs to 14 residues. J gave up 2 bases and V 10 bases, and 7 bases lay outside the gene matches. This chain's CDR3 is CATRSGGSTDTQYF. For the CDR3, the DNA is TGTGCCACTCGTAGCGGGGGCTCCACAGATACGCAGTATTTT.

This clonotype was seen many times. The chain uses TRBV4-2 and TRBJ2-7; D gene ambiguous. The germline CDR1 and CDR2 sequences are LGHNA and YNFKEQ. Between the trimmed V and J ends, which lost 2 bases and 3 bases, there was a span of 8 bases. The CDR3 totals 13 residues. The CDR3 DNA follows: TGTGCCAGCAGCCAATCTCCGAACTACGAGCAGTACTTC. It encodes CASSQSPNYEQYF.

This clonotype has a handful of counts. The chain uses TRBV7-2 and TRBJ1-2, with 7 nucleotides matching TRBD1. CDR3 size: 15 residues. Unmatched junction bases numbered 5, after V lost 1 base and J lost 3 bases. Germline CDR1 and CDR2: SGHTA and FQGNSA. CDR3: CASSLGSDRDYGYTF. The CDR3 region has the DNA TGTGCCAGCAGCTTAGGTTCCGACAGGGACTATGGCTACACCTTC.

The sample holds many counts of this clonotype. This rearrangement joins TRBV7-2 to TRBJ2-2, with TRBD2 matching over 10 bases. Per the germline V gene, CDR1 is SGHTA and CDR2 is FQGNSA. The CDR3 loop spans 18 amino acids. V lost 5 bases to trimming and J lost 0 bases; unmatched junction nucleotides: 9. The CDR3 loop is CASSRHGGLAANTGELFF. Written as DNA, the CDR3 is TGTGCCAGCAGCCGCCATGGAGGACTAGCGGCGAACACCGGGGAGCTGTTTTTT.

Regarding this clonotype: A clone one base away is much larger, so this may be a read error. This chain joins TRBV6-1 and TRBJ2-7; 12 bases agree with TRBD2. Germline V gene data show CDR1 as MNHNS and CDR2 as SASEGT. The CDR3 runs to 16 residues. Germline trimming cut 7 bases from V and 3 bases from J; bases unmatched to any gene: 10. The chain's CDR3 is CASNELAGGINYEQYF. In DNA form, the CDR3 reads TGTGCCAGCAACGAACTAGCGGGGGGCATAAACTACGAGCAGTACTTC.

The gene calls are TRBV20-1 and TRBJ2-5; no firm D call. CDR3 length equals 10 residues. The V gene's germline CDR1 is DFQATT and CDR2 SNEGSKA (reference sequence). V was pared by 6 bases and J by 3 bases, with 5 bases between. The CDR3 sequence is CSAHKETQYF. DNA of the CDR3: TGCAGTGCCCACAAAGAGACCCAGTACTTC.

This clonotype was counted between two and nine times. A much more abundant neighbour one base away suggests this may be a read error. The rearrangement joins TRBV28 to TRBJ1-1; 9 positions agree with TRBD1. The CDR3 is 15 amino acids. Germline lookup yields CDR1 MDHEN and CDR2 SYDVKM. CDR3 protein: CASSFNRGRITETFF. The CDR3 nucleotides read TGTGCCAGCAGTTTCAACAGGGGGCGCATCACTGAAACTTTCTTT.

This clonotype was counted between two and nine times. V usage is TRBV25-1 and J usage is TRBJ2-1, with TRBD2 matching 10 bases. Unmatched junction bases numbered 4, after V lost 1 base and J lost 4 bases. In germline, CDR1 is MGHDK, CDR2 SYGVNS. The length of the CDR3 is 16 residues. The CDR3 sequence: CASSESSGGLYNEQFF. The DNA for the CDR3 is TGTGCCAGCAGTGAATCTAGCGGGGGATTGTACAATGAGCAGTTCTTC.

V is TRBV29-1 and J is TRBJ2-7, with a tentative D call TRBD1 (6 bases). The V gene lost 7 bases and the J gene lost 1 base, with 23 bases spanning the gap. Looked up from germline, CDR1 is SQVTM and CDR2 is ANQGSEA. This CDR3 is 16 amino acids long. The CDR3 DNA sequence: TGCAGCGCCATCGACAGGTCGGCCTTTCCTTCCTACGAGCAGTACTTC. It codes for CSAIDRSAFPSYEQYF.

This clonotype was picked up many times. The chain combines TRBV6-1 with TRBJ2-7; 7 bases align to TRBD1. Germline CDR1 MNHNS, CDR2 SASEGT. The CDR3 loop spans 17 amino acids. With V trimmed by 6 bases and J by 2 bases, 16 bases remained unmatched. DNA of the CDR3: TGTGCCAGCAGGGAAATAACGATGACAGGGACGGCCTACGAGCAGTACTTC. Translation: CASREITMTGTAYEQYF.

This clonotype was seen repeatedly, ten times or more. The chain is built from TRBV5-6 and TRBJ1-1; D is undetermined. The germline gives CDR1 SGHDT, CDR2 YYEEEE. This CDR3 is built from 13 residues. Trimming cost V 4 bases and J 8 bases, with 15 bases left between them. CDR3 sequence (DNA): TGTGCCAGCAGCCCCACGGCCCTAGGGGAAGCTTTCTTT. Its protein product is CASSPTALGEAFF.

This clonotype was observed at least ten times. The chain links TRBV12-3 or TRBV12-4 to TRBJ2-1; 8 bases fit TRBD2. The junction had 12 bases not matched to a gene; V was cut back by 6 bases and J by 5 bases. CDR3 length: 16 residues. CDR3 region: CASRTRLAFPNNEQFF. CDR3 DNA sequence: TGTGCCAGCAGGACCCGACTAGCGTTTCCTAACAATGAGCAGTTCTTC.

This clonotype was counted ten times or more. The chain couples TRBV28 to TRBJ1-1; tentatively, D is TRBD1 (5 bases). Germline V lookup: CDR1 MDHEN, CDR2 SYDVKM. The CDR3 has 14 amino acids. V lost 5 bases and J lost 7, with 17 bases in between. The CDR3 region is CASSPAGGVSEAFF. Written as DNA, the CDR3 is TGTGCCAGCAGTCCCGCTGGGGGGGTGAGTGAAGCTTTCTTT.

This clonotype occurred a few times. The V and J genes are TRBV20-1 and TRBJ1-2, with TRBD1 identical over 9 bases. Germline CDR1 reads DFQATT; CDR2 reads SNEGSKA (reference sequence). Trimming cost V 0 bases and J 7 bases; bases outside gene matches: 6. The CDR3 loop spans 14 amino acids. The CDR3 here is CSARDWDRDSGYTF. For the CDR3, the DNA is TGCAGTGCTAGAGACTGGGACAGGGACTCTGGCTACACCTTC.

This chain uses TRBV7-9 with TRBJ2-3; TRBD1 might be the D (5 bases). The germline V gene encodes CDR1 SEHNR and CDR2 FQNEAQ (reference sequence). The CDR3 spans 15 residues. With 3 bases removed from V and 2 bases from J, the gap between germline ends came to 12 bases. This CDR3 reads CASSLFQGDTDTQYF. CDR3 DNA sequence: TGTGCCAGCAGCTTGTTCCAGGGTGACACAGATACGCAGTATTTT.

This clonotype appeared a few times. The chain employs TRBV12-3 or TRBV12-4 and TRBJ1-6, with 8 positions matching TRBD1. The CDR3 is 13 amino acids. Germline trimming cut 9 bases from V and 10 bases from J; bases unmatched to any gene: 8. The CDR3 loop is CASHDRGGSPLHF. The CDR3 DNA reads as TGTGCCAGTCACGACAGGGGAGGCTCACCCCTCCACTTT.

This clonotype was recorded a few times. This rearrangement joins TRBV4-3 to TRBJ2-3; possible D gene TRBD2, 7 bases. This CDR3 has 17 amino acids. CDR1 LGHNA and CDR2 YSLEER come from the germline V gene. Trimming stripped 4 bases from V and 3 bases from J, with 20 bases between. The DNA of the CDR3 is TGCGCCAGCAGCCGGAGCATAGGAGGGGGGGGAACAGATACGCAGTATTTT. This gives the protein CASSRSIGGGGTDTQYF.

This clonotype has ten or more counts. The J gene is TRBJ1-5, the V gene TRBV28; no firm D call. CDR1 and CDR2 from the germline V gene are MDHEN and SYDVKM. CDR3 size: 16 residues. The ends were cut back, 3 bases at V and 10 bases at J, with 22 bases in the middle. CDR3 protein: CASSFVSLTASSPQHF. CDR3 DNA: TGTGCCAGCAGTTTTGTCTCCCTGACCGCTTCGTCTCCCCAGCATTTT.

This clonotype was detected ten times or more. This sequence joins TRBV12-3 or TRBV12-4 and TRBJ1-2, with D tentatively TRBD1 (5 bases). This CDR3 is built from 12 residues. With 6 bases removed from V and 14 bases from J, the gap between germline ends came to 19 bases. The CDR3 DNA sequence: TGTGCCAGCAGCCCGGGACCGATTAAGATAACCTTC. Translation: CASSPGPIKITF.

This clonotype was counted at least ten times. This chain uses TRBV20-1 with TRBJ1-1; D remains unclear. The CDR3 consists of 14 residues. The germline gives CDR1 DFQATT, CDR2 SNEGSKA (reference sequence). V lost 0 bases and J 0 bases, leaving 8 bases between the germline ends. The CDR3 loop is CSARDGRVNTEAFF. DNA of the CDR3: TGCAGTGCTAGAGACGGGAGGGTGAACACTGAAGCTTTCTTT.

At least ten counts were recorded for this clonotype. The chain combines TRBV6-1 with TRBJ1-1; maybe TRBD1 (5 bases). The V gene's germline CDR1 is MNHNS and CDR2 SASEGT. V was trimmed by 2 bases and J by 6 bases, leaving 13 bases between them. This CDR3 has 14 amino acids. CDR3 sequence (DNA): TGTGCCAGCAGTGAATGGGGCGGCAGCTCTGAAGCTTTCTTT. This codes for CASSEWGGSSEAFF.

This clonotype was seen more than once but under ten times. Written as DNA, the CDR3 is TGTGCCAGCAGCCCGATAGTCACAGGGCAAAAACTGTTTTTT. This encodes CASSPIVTGQKLFF. This rearrangement joins TRBV5-5 to TRBJ1-4; the D gene is possibly TRBD1 (6 bases). The V and J ends lost 4 bases and 9 bases respectively, with 16 bases between them. This CDR3 is built from 14 residues. The germline CDR1 and CDR2 sequences are SGHKS and YYEKEE (reference sequence).

This clonotype has a count of ten or more. The CDR3 DNA is TGTGCCAGCAGCTGGGGGAGGTATATGAACACTGAAGCTTTCTTT. This encodes CASSWGRYMNTEAFF. The J gene is TRBJ1-1, the V gene TRBV11-2; D might be TRBD1 (5 bases). Trimming removed 4 bases from V and 0 bases from J, with 12 bases in between. Germline CDR1 and CDR2: SGHAT and FQNNGV. This CDR3 has 15 residues.

The sample holds many counts of this clonotype. V usage is TRBV19 and J usage is TRBJ2-2, with D perhaps TRBD2 (5 bases). Germline V CDR1 and CDR2: LNHDA, SQIVND (reference sequence). The CDR3 totals 13 residues. V lost 9 bases, J lost 6 bases, and 14 bases lay in between. CDR3: CARRTRRAGELFF. The CDR3 DNA is TGTGCCAGACGGACCAGGCGGGCCGGGGAGCTGTTTTTT.

Ten or more counts support this clonotype. The chain carries TRBV28 and TRBJ2-6; unclear D gene. The CDR3 loop spans 15 amino acids. Germline V gene lookup returns CDR1 MDHEN and CDR2 SYDVKM. The V end was cut by 6 bases, the J end by 0 bases, with 9 bases between. CDR3: CASRVPSSGANVLTF. The CDR3 coding sequence is TGTGCCAGCAGGGTCCCCAGCTCTGGGGCCAACGTCCTGACTTTC.

The CDR3 loop reads CASSPHGGGAEEQFF. The CDR3, as DNA: TGTGCCAGCAGCCCTCACGGCGGGGGGGCTGAGGAGCAGTTCTTC. This chain joins TRBV7-9 and TRBJ2-1; 9 bases line up with TRBD2. The V gene's germline CDR1 is SEHNR and CDR2 FQNEAQ (reference sequence). The CDR3 has 15 amino acids. Trimming at V came to 5 bases and at J to 10 bases, leaving 12 bases not matched to a gene.

V gene TRBV10-3 combines with J gene TRBJ1-4; possible D gene TRBD1, 5 bases. Germline V CDR1 and CDR2: ENHRY, SYGVKD. V was shortened by 2 bases and J by 12 bases, with 25 bases between the two germline ends. The CDR3 totals 17 residues. CDR3 bases: TGTGCCATCAGTGAGGATAAGGGGCGGAATGGAGTGAGAGAACTGTTTTTT. Protein: CAISEDKGRNGVRELFF.